The text below deals with one TCR beta chain. Its antigen is still unknown. This sample stems from a study of T cell responses to AZD1222 COVID-19 vaccine. Study overall: Second-dose recipients at about 4 or about 12 weeks were treated as one pooled group. Study results and caveats: Repertoires were collected only later (after the peak T cell response had occurred). Among the donors, most were white British and more were female, and clonal diversity was possibly underestimated. Along spike, vaccine-associated CD4 TCRs were found throughout, with dominance at 160-218 and 743-854.

CDR1 and CDR2 from the germline V gene are MGHRA and YSYEKL. The CDR3 covers 18 residues. The J segment lost 0 bases and the V segment lost 4 bases, leaving 6 bases of the junction unmatched. Profiling relied on immunoSEQ multiplex PCR, and the TCRdb table lists in-frame clones only, not all of them. The sample holds about 110,000 clones, roughly 86% seen once. This sequence joins TRBV4-1 and TRBJ2-6, with TRBD1 matching 10 bases. The receptor was isolated from an adult in good health. The sample in question was peripheral blood, obtained on day 0 of AZD1222 vaccination. The CDR3 DNA follows: TGCGCCAGCAGCCTCGGACAGGGGGATAGCTCTGGGGCCAACGTCCTGACTTTC. Translating it yields CASSLGQGDSSGANVLTF.